Presented here are 14 T cell receptor beta chains from one specimen sequenced in a study of OX40 agonist ivuxolimab in advanced cancers. Method: immunoSEQ multiplex PCR; TCRdb's copy keeps in-frame clones and lacks some. The data show 25,000 to 30,000 clones, around 88% seen once. The specimen was CD4+ or CD8+ T cells sorted from blood, collected in a trial of the OX40 agonist ivuxolimab. These receptors came from an adult with an advanced solid tumor such as melanoma, head and neck, liver or kidney cancer.

The V and J genes are TRBV6-6 and TRBJ1-1, with D unclear. The CDR3 is made up of 15 amino acids. Germline V lookup: CDR1 MNHNY, CDR2 SVGAGI (reference sequence). V lost 2 bases and J lost 0, with 10 bases in between. CDR3 nucleotides: TGTGCCAGCAGTTACGGAGTAGGGATGAACACTGAAGCTTTCTTT. This translates into CASSYGVGMNTEAFF.

This chain links TRBV7-8 with TRBJ2-7; 12 nucleotides match TRBD1. The junction had 6 bases not matched to a gene; V was cut back by 0 bases and J by 6 bases. The CDR3 runs 16 residues. CDR1 and CDR2 from the germline V gene are SGHVS and FQNEAQ. CDR3 nucleotide sequence: TGTGCCAGCAGCTTAGCTGGGACAGGGGGCTTCCGCGAGCAGTACTTC. Its translation is CASSLAGTGGFREQYF. The full variable domain, rest sourced from reference TRBV7-8 and TRBJ2-7, is GAGVSQSPRYKVAKRGQDVALRCDPISGHVSLFWYQQALGQGPEFLTYFQNEAQLDKSGLPSDRFFAERPEGSVSTLKIQRTQQEDSAVYLCASSLAGTGGFREQYFGPGTRLTVT.

This rearrangement joins TRBV7-9 to TRBJ2-7, with 7 bases fitting TRBD1. Per germline, CDR1 SEHNR and CDR2 FQNEAQ (reference sequence). The CDR3 is made up of 15 amino acids. Trimming cost V 5 bases and J 2 bases; bases outside gene matches: 9. This chain's CDR3 is CASSPRQGPTYEQYF. CDR3 DNA sequence: TGTGCCAGCAGCCCACGACAGGGACCCACCTACGAGCAGTACTTC.

V is TRBV10-3 and J is TRBJ1-1; D is uncertain. The ends were cut back, 6 bases at V and 3 bases at J, with 14 bases in the middle. CDR3 length: 14 residues. The germline V gene has CDR1 ENHRY and CDR2 SYGVKD. The CDR3 is CAISPAKGDTEAFF. CDR3 sequence (DNA): TGTGCCATCAGCCCAGCCAAAGGTGACACTGAAGCTTTCTTT.

This clone was seen only once. The genes are TRBV30 and TRBJ1-4; the D gene is possibly TRBD1 (5 bases). The CDR3 has 19 amino acids. V lost 5 bases, J lost 4 bases, and 29 bases lay in between. Germline V CDR1 and CDR2: GTSNPN, SVGIG (reference sequence). CDR3 DNA: TGTGCCTGGGGGGGGACCGGTGTAGCTCTGGGTCCGGATAATGAAAAACTGTTTTTT. Translating it yields CAWGGTGVALGPDNEKLFF.

This clone is labeled as medium-sized. The V and J genes are TRBV27 and TRBJ2-7; a weak D match, TRBD2 (7 bases). V shed 6 bases and J shed 7 bases, with 19 bases lying between them. Germline CDR1 and CDR2: MNHEY and SMNVEV (reference sequence). The CDR3 sequence is 14 residues long. CDR3 sequence: CASSVTGGPVEQYF. CDR3 coding DNA: TGTGCCAGCAGCGTAACCGGGGGGCCGGTGGAGCAGTACTTC.

The V call is TRBV18, the J call TRBJ2-7; TRBD1 is a possible D gene (6 bases). There are 14 residues in the CDR3. Trimming pared 2 bases from V and 3 bases from J, leaving 11 bases between. Germline V gives CDR1 KGHSH, CDR2 LQKENI. This CDR3 is CASSPNRDVYEQYF. CDR3 nucleotide sequence: TGTGCCAGCTCACCAAACAGGGACGTCTACGAGCAGTACTTC.

This clone came up once. One end of the junction is discordant with germline, which a read error may explain. The chain uses TRBV7-7 and TRBJ2-5; 7 bases match TRBD2. The germline V gene has CDR1 SSHAT and CDR2 FNYEAQ (reference sequence). This CDR3 region has 17 residues. The CDR3, as DNA: TGTGCTAGCAGCCCGCGAACGACTAGCCGACCCCAAGAGACCCAGTACTTC. This translates into CASSPRTTSRPQETQYF.

The chain has TRBV11-3 and TRBJ2-2; unclear D gene. The CDR3 has 17 residues. CDR1 and CDR2 from the germline V gene are SGHNT and YENEEA. Trimming shortened V by 5 bases and J by 7 bases, and 23 bases separated the two germline ends. CDR3 sequence (DNA): TGTGCCAGCAGCCACCCGACCGGACGACGGCCCGGCGGGGAGCTGTTTTTT. Its protein product is CASSHPTGRRPGGELFF.

The chain carries TRBV2 and TRBJ2-2; D unclear. Trimming took off 6 bases at V and 2 bases at J, with 10 bases between the two ends. CDR3 length: 14 residues. Germline lookup yields CDR1 SNHLY and CDR2 FYNNEI. The CDR3 spells CASSRSQNTGELFF. CDR3 nucleotides: TGTGCCAGCAGCAGGTCACAAAACACCGGGGAGCTGTTTTTT.

The chain couples TRBV11-2 to TRBJ2-5; TRBD2 agrees at 10 bases. This CDR3 has 15 residues. CDR1 SGHAT and CDR2 FQNNGV come from the germline V gene. V was pared by 4 bases and J by 4 bases, with 6 bases of the junction left unmatched. CDR3 protein: CASSWSSGSGETQYF. Written as DNA, the CDR3 is TGTGCCAGCAGCTGGTCTAGCGGGAGCGGAGAGACCCAGTACTTC.

V and J are TRBV10-3 and TRBJ2-1; D ambiguous. With 8 bases removed from V and 0 bases from J, the gap between germline ends came to 11 bases. The V gene's germline CDR1 is ENHRY and CDR2 SYGVKD. The CDR3 covers 14 residues. This chain's CDR3 is CAISLSSSYNEQFF. CDR3 nucleotide sequence: TGTGCCATCTCGCTCTCGAGCTCCTACAATGAGCAGTTCTTC.

This chain joins TRBV10-3 and TRBJ1-5; 10 bases are shared with TRBD1. The junction had 5 bases not matched to a gene; V was cut back by 10 bases and J by 2 bases. The germline gives CDR1 ENHRY, CDR2 SYGVKD. The CDR3 spans 14 residues. The DNA of the CDR3 is TGTGCCAGCGGTGGGACAGGGGGCAATCAGCCCCAGCATTTT. This encodes CASGGTGGNQPQHF.

The rearrangement links TRBV11-2 to TRBJ2-7; D perhaps matches TRBD2 (5 bases). The CDR3 has 14 residues. The germline gives CDR1 SGHAT, CDR2 FQNNGV. Trimming removed 1 base from V and 4 bases from J, with 11 bases in between. CDR3 in DNA: TGTGCCAGCAGCTTAGGAGGGAACGAGTACGAGCAGTACTTC. This encodes CASSLGGNEYEQYF.